This paragraph reports one TCR beta chain. Its antigen is not identified. This entry is derived from a study of cytomegalovirus exposure and HLA in healthy donors. Method: immunoSEQ multiplex PCR; TCRdb's copy keeps in-frame clones and lacks some. This sample has 200,000 to 250,000 clones; about 86% occur once, and the top ten carry around 3%. This CDR3 is 13 amino acids long. Germline CDR1 SGHRS, CDR2 YFSETQ. V was clipped by 3 bases and J by 5 bases, with 12 bases between them. General study results and limits: Cytomegalovirus-associated TCR beta chains were listed, numbering 150 to 200. Generally TCR sequences proved uncommon, though certain public TCRs appeared in numerous donors.

The sequence derives from a woman aged 18-29 years in good health and CMV-seronegative. This sequence joins TRBV5-1 and TRBJ2-7; a weak D match, TRBD2 (5 bases). What was sequenced was PBMCs. The CDR3 spells CASSSQPGNEQYF. The CDR3 DNA follows: TGCGCCAGCAGCTCCCAGCCGGGGAACGAGCAGTACTTC.